This T cell receptor beta chain emerged from a study of graft-versus-host responses after intestinal transplantation. Study conclusions and caveats: Those patients showing graft-donor T cell macrochimerism displayed high graft-versus-host to host-versus-graft clonal ratios in allografts.

Points on this clone: No antigen is known for it.

This CDR3 has 19 residues. Germline V lookup: CDR1 LGHNA, CDR2 YSLEER. V gave up 1 base and J gave up 0 bases; unmatched junction bases: 8. Method: immunoSEQ multiplex PCR; TCRdb's copy keeps in-frame clones and lacks some. The data contain about 90,000 clones, about 93% of them singletons. V is TRBV4-3 and J is TRBJ2-3; TRBD2 matches at 12 bases. The source was unstimulated CD8+ T cells sorted from spleen or lymph node cells, collected before transplant. The clonotype comes from a human donor who was the organ donor for an intestinal transplant. The CDR3 sequence is CASSQATSGSDYSTDTQYF. The DNA for the CDR3 is TGCGCCAGCAGCCAAGCGACTAGCGGGAGCGATTATAGCACAGATACGCAGTATTTT.